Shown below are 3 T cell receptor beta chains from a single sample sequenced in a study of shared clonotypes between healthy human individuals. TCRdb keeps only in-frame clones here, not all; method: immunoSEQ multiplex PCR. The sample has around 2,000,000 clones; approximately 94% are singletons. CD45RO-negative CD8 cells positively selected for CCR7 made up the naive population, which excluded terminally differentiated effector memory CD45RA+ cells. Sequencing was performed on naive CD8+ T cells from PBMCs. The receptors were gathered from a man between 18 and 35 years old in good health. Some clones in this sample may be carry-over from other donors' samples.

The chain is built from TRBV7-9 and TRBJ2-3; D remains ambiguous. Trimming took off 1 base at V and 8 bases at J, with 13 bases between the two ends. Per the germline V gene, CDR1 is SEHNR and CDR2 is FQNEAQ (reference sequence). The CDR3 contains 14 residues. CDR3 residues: CASSLVSSLVTQYF. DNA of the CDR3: TGTGCCAGCAGCTTAGTCAGTTCTTTGGTTACGCAGTATTTT.

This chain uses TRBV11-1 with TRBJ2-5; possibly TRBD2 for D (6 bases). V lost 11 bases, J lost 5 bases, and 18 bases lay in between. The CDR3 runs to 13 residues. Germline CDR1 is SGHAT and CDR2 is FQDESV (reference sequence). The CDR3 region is CASGAGTGETQYF. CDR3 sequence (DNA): TGTGCCTCCGGAGCGGGCACGGGTGAGACCCAGTACTTC.

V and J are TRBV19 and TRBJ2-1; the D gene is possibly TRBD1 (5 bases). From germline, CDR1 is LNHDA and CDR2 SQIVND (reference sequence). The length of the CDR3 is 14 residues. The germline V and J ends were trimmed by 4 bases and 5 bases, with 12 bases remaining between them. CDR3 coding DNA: TGTGCCAGTAGTAGGGGCCCCAGAGACAATGAGCAGTTCTTC. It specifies CASSRGPRDNEQFF. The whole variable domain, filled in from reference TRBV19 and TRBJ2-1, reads DGGITQSPKYLFRKEGQNVTLSCEQNLNHDAMYWYRQDPGQGLRLIYYSQIVNDFQKGDIAEGYSVSREKKESFPLTVTSAQKNPTAFYLCASSRGPRDNEQFFGPGTRLTVL.